The sequence of this T cell receptor (beta chain) was determined in a study of cytomegalovirus exposure and HLA in healthy donors. Study as a whole: A prior analysis found 117 million unique TCR beta sequences from around 200 million T cells.

The PCR was carried out with 60 Vbeta primers and 13 Jbeta primers. Produced via immunoSEQ multiplex PCR; TCRdb's table is partial and in-frame only. Found here are about 100,000 clones, 79% of them singletons; the top ten hold approximately 4.2%. A word on this clone: Antigen specificity is unknown.

Germline loops: CDR1 SGHNT, CDR2 YYREEE (reference sequence). V lost 6 bases and J lost 1, with 16 bases in between. There are 15 residues in the CDR3. Whole-study results and caveats: Sequencing likely caused a cluster of highly shared sequence variants.

Sequencing was done on a sample of PBMCs. The J gene is TRBJ1-1, the V gene TRBV5-4, with a tentative D call TRBD1 (6 bases). This sequence originates from a female donor in good health and CMV-seropositive. The DNA of the CDR3 is TGTGCCAGCATCAGGAGGCAGGGGCAGAACACTGAAGCTTTCTTT. Its translation: CASIRRQGQNTEAFF.